This is a list of T cell receptor beta chains from one sample in a study of blood T cell repertoires in COVID-19. Sequencing was performed with immunoSEQ multiplex PCR; in TCRdb, only in-frame clones are kept and a portion is missing. The sample consists of around 140,000 clones, about 89% of them appearing once. Sequencing was done on a sample of peripheral blood. The source is a woman aged 70 to 79 with COVID-19, enrolled during active disease. CDR3s leave out the opening cysteine and the closing phenylalanine or tryptophan.

v_gene | CDR3aa
TRBV5-1 | ASNPGGQRSTDTQY
TRBV10-3 | AISLTGEGNQPQH
TRBV28 | ASSLAGGVYNEQF
TRBV7-8 | ASSPRDRAGYNSPLH
TRBV9 | ASSVGILGTDTQY
TRBV5-1 | ASSLDRGLAF
TRBV21-1 | ASSKLEGTVGNEQF
TRBV4-2 | ASSRTQGAQMNSPLH
TRBV11-1 | ASSLDLGAQETQY
TRBV5-4 | ASSFGTRGDLEAF
TRBV27 | ASSLVGIEGTEAF
TRBV5-5 | ASSGMGLNDSPLH
TRBV28 | ASSSRGLGNQPQH
TRBV11-1 | ASSLEGASKGETQY
TRBV11-3 | ASSLGAGGQADTQY
TRBV6-5 | ASKRGDSSYEQY
TRBV15 | ATSRDLPSTSGESYEQY
TRBV7-2 | ASSLEVSVDTEAF
TRBV19 | ASSITGGGQGNYEQY
TRBV9 | ASSVVPQNTEAF
TRBV5-6 | ASSSGQISNNSPLH
TRBV28 | ASSPQSGGALGHGYT
TRBV14 | ASSQGIQGLPAF